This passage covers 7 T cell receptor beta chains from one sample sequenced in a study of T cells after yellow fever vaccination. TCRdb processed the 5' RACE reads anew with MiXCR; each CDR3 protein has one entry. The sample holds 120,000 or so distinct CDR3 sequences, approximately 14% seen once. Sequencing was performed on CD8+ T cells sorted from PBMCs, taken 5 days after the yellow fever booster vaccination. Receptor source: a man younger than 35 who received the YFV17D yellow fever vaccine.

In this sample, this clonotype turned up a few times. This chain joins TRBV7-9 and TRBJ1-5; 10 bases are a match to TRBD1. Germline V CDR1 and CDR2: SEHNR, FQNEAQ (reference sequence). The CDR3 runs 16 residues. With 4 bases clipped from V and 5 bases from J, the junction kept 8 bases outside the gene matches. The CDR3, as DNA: TGTGCCAGCAGCTCGACCCGGGACAGGGGCCATCAGCCCCAGCATTTT. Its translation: CASSSTRDRGHQPQHF.

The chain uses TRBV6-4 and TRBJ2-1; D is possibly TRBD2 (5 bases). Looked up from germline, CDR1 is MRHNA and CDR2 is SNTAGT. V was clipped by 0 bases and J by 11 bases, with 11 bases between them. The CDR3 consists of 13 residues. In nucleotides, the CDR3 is TGTGCCAGCAGTGACTCCGGGGTTCCGAAGCAGTTCTTC. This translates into CASSDSGVPKQFF.

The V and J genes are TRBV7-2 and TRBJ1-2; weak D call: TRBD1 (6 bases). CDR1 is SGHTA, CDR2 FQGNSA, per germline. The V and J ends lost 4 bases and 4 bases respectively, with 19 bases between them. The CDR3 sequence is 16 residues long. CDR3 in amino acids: CASSSRSGHIIYGYTF. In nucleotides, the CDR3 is TGTGCCAGCAGCTCCCGGTCGGGACACATCATCTATGGCTACACCTTC.

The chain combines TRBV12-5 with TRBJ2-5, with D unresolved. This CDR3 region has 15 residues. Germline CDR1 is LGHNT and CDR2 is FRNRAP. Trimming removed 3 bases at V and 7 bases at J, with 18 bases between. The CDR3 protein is CASGLKRVLEGTQYF. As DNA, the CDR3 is TGTGCTAGTGGTTTAAAAAGGGTTCTCGAAGGGACCCAGTACTTC. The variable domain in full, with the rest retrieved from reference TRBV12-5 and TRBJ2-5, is DARVTQTPRHKVTEMGQEVTMRCQPILGHNTVFWYRQTMMQGLELLAYFRNRAPLDDSGMPKDRFSAEMPDATLATLKIQPSEPRDSAVYFCASGLKRVLEGTQYFGPGTRLLVL.

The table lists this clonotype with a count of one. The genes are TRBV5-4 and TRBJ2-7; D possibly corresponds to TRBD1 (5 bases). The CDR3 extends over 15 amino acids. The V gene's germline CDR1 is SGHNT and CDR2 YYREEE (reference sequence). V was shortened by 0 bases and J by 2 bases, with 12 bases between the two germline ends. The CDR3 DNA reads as TGTGCCAGCAGCTTGGTTCCTGGGGCGACCTACGAGCAGTACTTC. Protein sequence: CASSLVPGATYEQYF.

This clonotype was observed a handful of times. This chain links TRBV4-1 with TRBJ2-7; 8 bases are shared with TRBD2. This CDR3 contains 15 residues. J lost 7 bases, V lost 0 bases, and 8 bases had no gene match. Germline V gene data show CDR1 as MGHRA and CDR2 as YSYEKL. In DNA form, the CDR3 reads TGCGCCAGCAGCCAAGAAGATGTTAGCGGGGTAGAGCAGTACTTC. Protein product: CASSQEDVSGVEQYF.

CDR3 amino acids: CASSLRLPDTQYF. The CDR3 nucleotides are TGTGCCAGCAGCTTACGTCTCCCAGATACGCAGTATTTT. The J gene is TRBJ2-3, the V gene TRBV7-6; D is unresolved. This CDR3 is built from 13 residues. The ends were cut back, 2 bases at V and 4 bases at J, with 7 bases in the middle. The V gene's germline CDR1 is SGHVS and CDR2 FNYEAQ.